Listed below are T cell receptor beta chains from one sample, sequenced in a study of blood T cell repertoires in COVID-19. Some clones are missing from TCRdb's copy, which holds only in-frame ones; the method was immunoSEQ multiplex PCR. The sample lists fewer than 140,000 clones, approximately 84% seen once, with around 15% in the top ten. Sequenced sample: peripheral blood. The receptors were sampled from an older woman with acute or convalescent COVID-19. CDR3s include the opening cysteine and the closing phenylalanine or tryptophan.

J gene: TRBJ2-5; V gene: TRBV18; CDR3 protein: CASGRGGETQYF
J gene: TRBJ1-1; V gene: TRBV19; CDR3 protein: CASSHRGEDTEAFF
J gene: TRBJ1-2; V gene: TRBV6-5; CDR3 protein: CASTEGGVDYGYTF
J gene: TRBJ1-1; V gene: TRBV4-2; CDR3 protein: CASSQDTVGTEAFF
J gene: TRBJ2-5; V gene: TRBV11-3; CDR3 protein: CASSLTSGVLGETQYF
J gene: TRBJ2-2; V gene: TRBV18; CDR3 protein: CASSLRAEGQGNTGELFF
J gene: TRBJ2-1; V gene: TRBV6-2/TRBV6-3; CDR3 protein: CASSTRLAREQFF
J gene: TRBJ1-2; V gene: TRBV27; CDR3 protein: CASGLQGVGGYTF
J gene: TRBJ2-2; V gene: TRBV5-1; CDR3 protein: CASRGQRDTGELFF
J gene: TRBJ1-1; V gene: TRBV5-1; CDR3 protein: CASSWGQNTEAFF
J gene: TRBJ1-3; V gene: TRBV3-1/TRBV3-2; CDR3 protein: CASSDRMSSGNTIYF
J gene: TRBJ1-1; V gene: TRBV5-1; CDR3 protein: CASSSGQGRMDTEAFF
J gene: TRBJ1-5; V gene: TRBV7-9; CDR3 protein: CASSLGTDNQPQHF
J gene: TRBJ1-1; V gene: TRBV9; CDR3 protein: CASSPGQPEAFF